Below are 32 T cell receptor beta chains sequenced from a single sample in a study of T cell responses to AZD1222 COVID-19 vaccine. Data came from immunoSEQ multiplex PCR; TCRdb stores just in-frame clones and leaves some out. The repertoire holds about 55,000 clones, with 70% to 90% as singletons. The source material was peripheral blood, sampled on day 0 of AZD1222 vaccination. These receptors were taken from an adult in good health.

The V call is TRBV5-4, the J call TRBJ1-3; D unresolved. V was pared by 1 base and J by 3 bases, with 8 bases between. CDR1 is SGHNT, CDR2 YYREEE, per germline (reference sequence). CDR3 size: 14 residues. The CDR3 here is CASSLRRDGNTIYF. The CDR3 nucleotides are TGTGCCAGCAGCTTGCGCCGGGATGGAAACACCATATATTTT.

This rearrangement joins TRBV19 to TRBJ2-6; tentative D call: TRBD2 (5 bases). Germline loops: CDR1 LNHDA, CDR2 SQIVND (reference sequence). The CDR3 runs to 17 residues. V dropped 3 bases and J dropped 0 bases, with 12 bases sitting between them. CDR3 loop: CASSIYFGVSGANVLTF. The CDR3 DNA sequence: TGTGCCAGTAGTATCTATTTCGGGGTCTCTGGGGCCAACGTCCTGACTTTC.

The chain employs TRBV7-9 and TRBJ1-1; D ambiguous. The CDR3 is made up of 12 amino acids. Trimming cost V 5 bases and J 1 base, with 5 bases left between them. Germline V lookup: CDR1 SEHNR, CDR2 FQNEAQ (reference sequence). CDR3 nucleotides: TGTGCCAGCAGCGTCGGGAACACTGAAGCTTTCTTT. Translating it yields CASSVGNTEAFF. The full variable domain, completed using reference TRBV7-9 and TRBJ1-1, is DTGVSQNPRHKITKRGQNVTFRCDPISEHNRLYWYRQTLGQGPEFLTYFQNEAQLEKSRLLSDRFSAERPKGSFSTLEIQRTEQGDSAMYLCASSVGNTEAFFGQGTRLTVV.

The chain combines TRBV5-1 with TRBJ2-7; unclear D gene. The ends were cut back, 0 bases at V and 2 bases at J, with 6 bases in the middle. The CDR3 is 13 residues long. Looked up from germline, CDR1 is SGHRS and CDR2 is YFSETQ. Here the CDR3 reads CASSLDGTYEQYF. DNA of the CDR3: TGCGCCAGCAGCTTGGACGGAACCTACGAGCAGTACTTC.

The chain is built from TRBV6-1 and TRBJ1-2; D gene ambiguous. Germline V gene lookup returns CDR1 MNHNS and CDR2 SASEGT. This CDR3 is 13 amino acids long. V gave up 2 bases and J gave up 3 bases, with 7 bases separating them. The CDR3 region is CASSEPEHYGYTF. The DNA for the CDR3 is TGTGCCAGCAGTGAACCAGAACACTATGGCTACACCTTC.

The CDR3 DNA follows: TGTGCCAGCAGCCTCATCCGGGACAGGCCTGAGGCCGGTGGAAACACCATATATTTT. This codes for CASSLIRDRPEAGGNTIYF. This chain joins TRBV21-1 and TRBJ1-3; the D call of TRBD1 is as the table states it, not checked on the DNA. TRBV21-1 is a pseudogene. CDR3 length equals 19 residues.

The sample holds one count of this clone. The rearrangement uses TRBV10-3 and TRBJ1-2; 7 bases agree with TRBD1. The CDR3 totals 15 residues. V shed 3 bases, J shed 6 bases, and the junction held 10 bases outside the gene matches. Germline CDR1 is ENHRY and CDR2 is SYGVKD. CDR3 nucleotide sequence: TGTGCCATCAGTGAAACTCCCGGGACAGTAAATGGCTACACCTTC. Its protein product is CAISETPGTVNGYTF.

The V call is TRBV6-5, the J call TRBJ1-1, with D unresolved. Trimming stripped 0 bases from V and 0 bases from J, with 8 bases between. Germline assignment: CDR1 MNHEY and CDR2 SVGAGI. This CDR3 has 15 residues. The CDR3 loop is CASSYSGGMNTEAFF. The CDR3 coding sequence is TGTGCCAGCAGTTACTCGGGCGGAATGAACACTGAAGCTTTCTTT.

There are a few counts of this clone. The rearrangement uses TRBV3-1 (or the pseudogene TRBV3-2) and TRBJ2-5; D gene unclear. Trimming cost V 4 bases and J 3 bases, with 6 bases left between them. Per the germline V gene, CDR1 is LGHDT and CDR2 is YNNKEL (reference sequence). The CDR3 has 12 residues. DNA of the CDR3: TGTGCCAGCAGCCCTATCAAAGAGACCCAGTACTTC. It encodes CASSPIKETQYF.

The J gene is TRBJ2-7, the V gene TRBV6-6; unclear D gene. This CDR3 has 13 residues. Germline V CDR1 and CDR2: MNHNY, SVGAGI (reference sequence). Between the trimmed V and J ends, which lost 4 bases and 1 base, there was a span of 8 bases. The CDR3 sequence: CASSSQGSYEQYF. CDR3 nucleotides: TGTGCCAGCAGTTCCCAAGGATCCTACGAGCAGTACTTC.

This rearrangement joins TRBV5-1 to TRBJ1-1; no firm D call. The CDR3 is 13 amino acids. Trimming stripped 5 bases from V and 2 bases from J, with 10 bases between. Germline lookup yields CDR1 SGHRS and CDR2 YFSETQ. This CDR3 is CASRTVGNTEAFF. The CDR3 DNA reads TGCGCCAGCAGAACGGTAGGAAACACTGAAGCTTTCTTT.

This chain connects TRBV6-2 or TRBV6-3 to TRBJ2-1; D tentatively fits TRBD1 or TRBD2 (5 bases each). Germline V gene data show CDR1 as MNHEY and CDR2 as SVGEGT. CDR3 size: 15 residues. Trimming pared 0 bases from V and 2 bases from J, leaving 8 bases between. The CDR3 DNA reads TGTGCCAGCAGTTACTCGGGGGTCCCCTACAATGAGCAGTTCTTC. Translating gives CASSYSGVPYNEQFF.

This rearrangement joins TRBV11-2 to TRBJ2-7, with a possible D match to TRBD1 (5 bases). Germline assignment: CDR1 SGHAT and CDR2 FQNNGV. With 2 bases removed from V and 2 bases from J, the gap between germline ends came to 13 bases. CDR3 length: 15 residues. CDR3 sequence reads: CASSLTDQGTYEQYF. Here the CDR3 DNA reads TGTGCCAGCAGCTTAACTGACCAGGGCACCTACGAGCAGTACTTC.

The rearrangement links TRBV4-1 to TRBJ2-3; TRBD2 aligns across 7 bases. Losses at the gene ends were 1 base for V and 3 bases for J; bases not matched to a gene: 4. Germline loops: CDR1 MGHRA, CDR2 YSYEKL. The CDR3 loop spans 15 amino acids. CDR3 region: CASSQAGGRTDTQYF. Here the CDR3 DNA reads TGCGCCAGCAGCCAAGCGGGGGGTAGGACAGATACGCAGTATTTT.

The V and J genes are TRBV2 and TRBJ1-4, with 10 bases matching TRBD1. Germline CDR1 reads SNHLY; CDR2 reads FYNNEI. Germline trimming cut 6 bases from V and 6 bases from J; bases unmatched to any gene: 4. The CDR3 loop spans 14 amino acids. The DNA of the CDR3 is TGTGCCAGCAGATCCGGGACAGGGGATGAAAAACTGTTTTTT. Amino acid sequence: CASRSGTGDEKLFF. Full variable domain (rest looked up from reference TRBV2 and TRBJ1-4): EPEVTQTPSHQVTQMGQEVILRCVPISNHLYFYWYRQILGQKVEFLVSFYNNEISEKSEIFDDQFSVERPDGSNFTLKIRSTKLEDSAMYFCASRSGTGDEKLFFGSGTQLSVL.

The genes are TRBV9 and TRBJ2-7, with D possibly being TRBD1 or TRBD2 (5 bases each). This CDR3 region has 14 residues. V was trimmed by 2 bases and J by 7 bases, leaving 16 bases between them. CDR1 is SGDLS, CDR2 YYNGEE, per germline. The CDR3 DNA reads TGTGCCAGCAGCGTCGGGACGGTTCCTAGGGAGCAGTACTTC. This sequence encodes CASSVGTVPREQYF.

With regard to this clone: The DNA is omitted, as the CDR3 cannot be located on it reliably, and the CDR3 follows TCRdb's listing. The V gene is TRBV19, the J gene TRBJ2-1; the DNA was not used to check the table's D call, TRBD2. The CDR3 comprises 13 residues, both ends counted. Per germline, CDR1 LNHDA and CDR2 SQIVND (reference sequence). This CDR3 is CASTSDFYNEQFF.

This chain links TRBV19 with TRBJ2-5; 10 bases line up with TRBD1. The V segment lost 4 bases and the J segment 5 bases; nucleotides outside the gene matches: 7. CDR3 length: 15 amino acids. Germline values: CDR1 LNHDA, CDR2 SQIVND (reference sequence). DNA of the CDR3: TGTGCCAGTAGTACCTCGACAGGGGGCCGGGAGACCCAGTACTTC. This sequence encodes CASSTSTGGRETQYF.

This chain joins TRBV21-1 and TRBJ1-1; TRBD1 was called by the table and not checked on the DNA. TRBV21-1 is a documented pseudogene. This CDR3 has 17 amino acids. CDR3 loop: CASSKVGTGLGNTEAFF. The CDR3 nucleotides read TGTGCCAGCAGCAAAGTAGGGACAGGGCTTGGGAACACTGAAGCTTTCTTT.

CDR3 sequence reads: CASSLVVSPLYEQYF. In DNA form, the CDR3 reads TGTGCCAGCAGCTTAGTGGTTTCCCCCCTCTACGAGCAGTACTTC. The V call is TRBV7-9, the J call TRBJ2-7; D remains unclear. There are 15 residues in the CDR3. V gave up 1 base and J gave up 3 bases, with 13 bases separating them. CDR1 SEHNR and CDR2 FQNEAQ come from the germline V gene (reference sequence).

The rearrangement uses TRBV28 and TRBJ2-7, with TRBD2 matching over 7 bases. CDR1 and CDR2 from the germline V gene are MDHEN and SYDVKM. V lost 7 bases to trimming and J lost 2 bases; unmatched junction nucleotides: 11. This CDR3 is 15 amino acids long. CDR3 loop: CASTYEGRVPYEQYF. The CDR3, as DNA: TGTGCCAGCACCTACGAGGGGAGGGTCCCCTACGAGCAGTACTTC.

The chain employs TRBV24-1 and TRBJ2-1; the D is unclear. The V gene lost 7 bases and the J gene lost 5 bases, with 5 bases spanning the gap. This CDR3 has 11 amino acids. The germline CDR1 and CDR2 sequences are KGHDR and SFDVKD. The CDR3 coding sequence is TGTGCCACCAGCCGCGACAATGAGCAGTTCTTC. Translating gives CATSRDNEQFF.

The chain joins TRBV5-4 to TRBJ1-6, with D perhaps matching TRBD1 (5 bases). Germline V gene sequence: CDR1 SGHNT, CDR2 YYREEE (reference sequence). The CDR3 runs 14 residues. V was shortened by 0 bases and J by 8 bases, with 9 bases between the two germline ends. CDR3 coding DNA: TGTGCCAGCAGCTTGGCCGGGGCCTATTCACCCCTCCACTTT. This gives the protein CASSLAGAYSPLHF.

This clone was seen once. The chain has TRBV30 and TRBJ1-1; 7 bases match TRBD1. Per the germline V gene, CDR1 is GTSNPN and CDR2 is SVGIG (reference sequence). This CDR3 has 15 amino acids. V was pared by 3 bases and J by 6 bases, with 13 bases of the junction left unmatched. This CDR3 reads CAWSEGAGRTAEAFF. As DNA, the CDR3 is TGTGCCTGGAGCGAGGGGGCAGGGCGGACGGCTGAAGCTTTCTTT.

The genes are TRBV27 and TRBJ1-2, with 7 bases fitting TRBD1. With V trimmed by 6 bases and J by 4 bases, 8 bases remained unmatched. Germline-derived CDR1 and CDR2 are MNHEY and SMNVEV (reference sequence). The CDR3 runs to 14 residues. DNA of the CDR3: TGTGCCAGCAGCTACGACAGGGTTGGCTATGGCTACACCTTC. It translates to CASSYDRVGYGYTF.

This chain connects TRBV27 to TRBJ1-5; D gene uncertain. The CDR3 is made up of 13 amino acids. Trimming pared 4 bases from V and 0 bases from J, leaving 4 bases between. The germline gives CDR1 MNHEY, CDR2 SMNVEV (reference sequence). CDR3 sequence (DNA): TGTGCCAGCAGTTATGGTAGCAATCAGCCCCAGCATTTT. Protein product: CASSYGSNQPQHF.

The DNA of the CDR3 is TGTGCCAGCAGCCTGCGGGACAGGGTCGGAGAAAAACTGTTTTTT. Translating it yields CASSLRDRVGEKLFF. The rearrangement joins TRBV3-1 (or the pseudogene TRBV3-2) to TRBJ1-4; 9 bases align to TRBD1. Germline loops: CDR1 LGHDT, CDR2 YNNKEL (reference sequence). The CDR3 has 15 amino acids. The trim removed 4 bases at V and 8 bases at J, leaving 8 bases unmatched.

The table lists this clone with a few counts. The J gene is TRBJ1-1, the V gene TRBV6-5; possible D gene TRBD1, 6 bases. Trimming took 6 bases from V and 4 from J, leaving 15 bases between them. The length of the CDR3 is 14 residues. Germline CDR1 reads MNHEY; CDR2 reads SVGAGI. The CDR3 is CASRAGERGTEAFF. The CDR3 DNA follows: TGTGCCAGCAGGGCAGGGGAGAGAGGCACTGAAGCTTTCTTT.

The V and J genes are TRBV3-1 (or the pseudogene TRBV3-2) and TRBJ2-5; 8 bases are shared with TRBD1. V gave up 2 bases and J gave up 5 bases; unmatched junction bases: 1. CDR1 and CDR2 from the germline V gene are LGHDT and YNNKEL (reference sequence). This CDR3 has 13 residues. As DNA, the CDR3 is TGTGCCAGCAGCCAACAGGGGGCCGAGACCCAGTACTTC. Its translation: CASSQQGAETQYF.

The chain uses TRBV21-1 and TRBJ1-5. TRBV21-1 is shown as a pseudogene. This CDR3 region has 13 residues. The CDR3 sequence: CASSLGVGQPQHF. DNA for the CDR3: TGTGCCAGCAGCCTCGGGGTTGGTCAGCCCCAGCATTTT.

The CDR3 loop reads CASSLSRGQYEQYF. For the CDR3, the DNA is TGTGCCAGCAGCTTGTCCAGGGGACAGTACGAGCAGTACTTC. The chain carries TRBV5-6 and TRBJ2-7; 7 nucleotides match TRBD1. This CDR3 region has 14 residues. The trim removed 1 base at V and 4 bases at J, leaving 5 bases unmatched. Looked up from germline, CDR1 is SGHDT and CDR2 is YYEEEE.

The CDR3 DNA reads as TGTGCCAGCAGCTTAGGGGGAACAGTCAATGAGCAGTTCTTC. Amino acids: CASSLGGTVNEQFF. V is TRBV7-2 and J is TRBJ2-1; D gene uncertain. CDR1 and CDR2 from the germline V gene are SGHTA and FQGNSA. V was trimmed by 1 base and J by 6 bases, leaving 10 bases between them. This CDR3 is 14 amino acids long.